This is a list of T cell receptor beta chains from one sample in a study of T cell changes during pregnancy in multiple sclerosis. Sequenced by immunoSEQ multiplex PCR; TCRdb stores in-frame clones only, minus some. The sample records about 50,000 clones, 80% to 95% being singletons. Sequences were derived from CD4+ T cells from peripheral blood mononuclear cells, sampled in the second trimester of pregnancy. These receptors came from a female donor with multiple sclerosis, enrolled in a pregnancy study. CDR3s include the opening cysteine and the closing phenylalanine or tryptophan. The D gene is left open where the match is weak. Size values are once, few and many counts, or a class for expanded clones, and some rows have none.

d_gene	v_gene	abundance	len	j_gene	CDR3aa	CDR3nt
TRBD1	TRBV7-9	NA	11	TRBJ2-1	CASSFGQGLFF	TGTGCCAGCAGCTTCGGACAGGGCTTATTCTTC
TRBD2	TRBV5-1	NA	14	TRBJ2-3	CASSLGSGEDTQYF	TGCGCCAGCAGCTTGGGTAGCGGGGAGGATACGCAGTATTTT
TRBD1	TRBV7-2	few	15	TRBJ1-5	CASSLDRGANQPQHF	TGTGCCAGCAGCTTAGACAGGGGGGCCAATCAGCCCCAGCATTTT
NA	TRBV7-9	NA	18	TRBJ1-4	CASSLGAGKAATNEKLFF	TGTGCCAGCAGCTTAGGGGCAGGGAAGGCTGCAACTAATGAAAAACTGTTTTTT
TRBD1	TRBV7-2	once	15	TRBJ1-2	CASSLGSDRVYGYTF	TGTGCCAGCAGCTTAGGGTCTGACAGGGTCTATGGCTACACCTTC
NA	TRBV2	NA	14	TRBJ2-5	CASENDGGTKTQYF	TGTGCCAGCGAGAATGACGGGGGTACGAAGACCCAGTACTTC
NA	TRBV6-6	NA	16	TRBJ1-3	CASTFWGVQLGNTIYF	TGTGCCAGCACATTCTGGGGGGTGCAACTCGGAAACACCATATATTTT
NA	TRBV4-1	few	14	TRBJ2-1	CASSPGQGYNEQFF	TGCGCCAGCAGCCCAGGGCAGGGGTACAATGAGCAGTTCTTC
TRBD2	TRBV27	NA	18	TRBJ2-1	CASSLSSGGSSSYNEQFF	TGTGCCAGCAGTTTAAGTAGCGGGGGGTCCTCCAGCTACAATGAGCAGTTCTTC
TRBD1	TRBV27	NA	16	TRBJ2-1	CASSLSAGTGGWEQFF	TGTGCCAGCAGTTTATCCGCCGGGACAGGGGGCTGGGAGCAGTTCTTC
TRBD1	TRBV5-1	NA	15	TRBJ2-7	CASSPRTGLTYEQYF	TGCGCCAGCAGCCCTCGGACAGGGTTGACCTACGAGCAGTACTTC
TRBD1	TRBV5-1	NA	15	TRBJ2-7	CASSLLQGAADEQYF	TGCGCCAGCAGCTTGTTACAGGGGGCAGCCGACGAGCAGTACTTC
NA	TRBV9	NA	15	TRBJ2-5	CASSVGSASFETQYF	TGTGCCAGCAGCGTAGGGTCGGCTAGTTTTGAGACCCAGTACTTC
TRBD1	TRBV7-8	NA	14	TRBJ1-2	CASSAGTANYGYTF	TGTGCCAGCAGCGCGGGGACAGCCAACTATGGCTACACCTTC
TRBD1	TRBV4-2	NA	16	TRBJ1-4	CASSQDAGGADEKLFF	TGTGCCAGCAGCCAAGATGCAGGGGGCGCGGATGAAAAACTGTTTTTT
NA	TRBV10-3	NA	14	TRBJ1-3	CATHPREVGNTIYF	TGTGCCACCCACCCCCGAGAAGTTGGAAACACCATATATTTT
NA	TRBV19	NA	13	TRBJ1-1	CASSETVNTEAFF	TGTGCCAGTAGCGAGACAGTGAACACTGAAGCTTTCTTT
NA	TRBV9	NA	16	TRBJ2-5	CASSVALGGPQETQYF	TGTGCCAGCAGCGTAGCCCTCGGGGGGCCCCAAGAGACCCAGTACTTC
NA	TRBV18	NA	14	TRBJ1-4	CASSRQEVDEKLFF	TGTGCCAGCTCTCGGCAGGAGGTTGATGAAAAACTGTTTTTT
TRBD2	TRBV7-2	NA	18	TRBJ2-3	CASSLSLAGGRGTDTQYF	TGTGCCAGCAGCTTATCTCTCGCGGGAGGGCGAGGCACAGATACGCAGTATTTT
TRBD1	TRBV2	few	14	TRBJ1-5	CASSVTGPNQPQHF	TGTGCCAGCAGTGTGACAGGGCCGAATCAGCCCCAGCATTTT
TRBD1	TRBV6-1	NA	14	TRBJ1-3	CASLRGQRGNTIYF	TGTGCCAGCCTCAGGGGGCAGAGAGGAAACACCATATATTTT
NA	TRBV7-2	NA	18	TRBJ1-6	CASSLLGEQGGYNSPLHF	TGTGCCAGCAGCTTACTGGGTGAACAGGGTGGTTATAATTCACCCCTCCACTTT
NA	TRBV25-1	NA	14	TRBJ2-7	CASSNGDYPNEQYF	TGTGCCAGCAGCAATGGAGACTACCCCAACGAGCAGTACTTC
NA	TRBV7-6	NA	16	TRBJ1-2	CASSLALHEVSSGYTF	TGTGCCAGCAGCTTAGCCCTCCATGAAGTCTCGAGTGGCTACACCTTC
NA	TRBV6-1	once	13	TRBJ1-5	CASSEFGNQPQHF	TGTGCCAGCAGTGAATTCGGCAATCAGCCCCAGCATTTT
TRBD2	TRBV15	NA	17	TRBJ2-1	CATSRVGLAGVSGEQFF	TGTGCCACCAGCAGGGTGGGACTAGCGGGAGTATCGGGGGAGCAGTTCTTC
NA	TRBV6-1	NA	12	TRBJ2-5	CAIAQGSETQYF	TGTGCCATCGCGCAGGGAAGTGAGACCCAGTACTTC
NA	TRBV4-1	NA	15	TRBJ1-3	CASSQERTPGNTIYF	TGCGCCAGCAGCCAAGAAAGGACACCGGGAAACACCATATATTTT
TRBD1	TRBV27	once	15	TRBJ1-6	CASTQEGTGRSPLHF	TGTGCCAGCACTCAGGAGGGGACAGGGCGATCACCCCTCCACTTT
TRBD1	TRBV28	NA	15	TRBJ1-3	CASGYPGGTGNTIYF	TGTGCCAGCGGGTACCCAGGGGGCACGGGAAACACCATATATTTT
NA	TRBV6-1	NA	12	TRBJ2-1	CASRTDYNEQFF	TGTGCCAGCCGGACAGACTACAATGAGCAGTTCTTC
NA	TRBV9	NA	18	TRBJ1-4	CASSVGGGAYATNEKLFF	TGTGCCAGCAGCGTCGGGGGTGGGGCGTACGCAACTAATGAAAAACTGTTTTTT
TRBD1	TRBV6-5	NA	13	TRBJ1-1	CASNALLQGRAFF	TGTGCCAGCAACGCCCTCCTACAGGGGAGGGCTTTCTTT
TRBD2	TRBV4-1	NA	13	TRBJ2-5	CASSRLAGDSRNF	TGCGCCAGCAGCCGACTAGCGGGCGATAGTAGGAACTTC
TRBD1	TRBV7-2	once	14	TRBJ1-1	CASSKGQLNTEAFF	TGTGCCAGCAGCAAGGGACAGTTGAACACTGAAGCTTTCTTT
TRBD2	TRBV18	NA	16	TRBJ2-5	CASSPPGLAGQETQYF	TGTGCCAGCTCACCACCGGGACTAGCGGGGCAAGAGACCCAGTACTTC
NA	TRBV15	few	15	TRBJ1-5	CATSRVLASDQPQHF	TGTGCCACCAGCAGAGTGTTGGCAAGCGATCAGCCCCAGCATTTT
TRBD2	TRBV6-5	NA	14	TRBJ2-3	CASRRGGIRDTQYF	TGTGCCAGCAGGCGCGGGGGGATAAGAGATACGCAGTATTTT
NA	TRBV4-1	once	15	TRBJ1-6	CASSQERRLNSPLHF	TGCGCCAGCAGCCAAGAAAGGCGGTTGAATTCACCCCTCCACTTT
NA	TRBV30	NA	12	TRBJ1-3	CAWSQSGNTIYF	TGTGCCTGGAGCCAGTCTGGAAACACCATATATTTT
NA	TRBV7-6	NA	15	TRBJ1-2	CASSPQLGPGQGYTF	TGTGCCAGCAGCCCTCAACTCGGTCCAGGGCAGGGCTACACCTTC
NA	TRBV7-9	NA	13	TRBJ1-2	CASSLGESDGYTF	TGTGCCAGCAGCTTAGGGGAGTCCGATGGCTACACCTTC
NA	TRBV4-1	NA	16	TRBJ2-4	CASSQRSGEVQNIQYF	TGCGCCAGCAGCCAACGTTCGGGGGAGGTACAAAACATTCAGTACTTC
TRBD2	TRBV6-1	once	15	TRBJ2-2	CASSTRGANTGELFF	TGTGCCAGCAGTACGCGGGGGGCGAACACCGGGGAGCTGTTTTTT
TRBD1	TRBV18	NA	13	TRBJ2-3	CASSGQQGDTQYF	TGTGCCAGCTCGGGGCAACAGGGGGATACGCAGTATTTT
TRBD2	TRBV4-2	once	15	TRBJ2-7	CATGLAGGRGHEQYF	TGTGCCACGGGACTAGCGGGGGGCCGGGGGCACGAGCAGTACTTC
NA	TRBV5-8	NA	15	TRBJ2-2	CASSFIGHNTGELFF	TGTGCCAGCAGCTTTATAGGACATAACACCGGGGAGCTGTTTTTT
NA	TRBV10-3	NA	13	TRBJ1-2	CASSVGGEDGYTF	TGTGCCAGCAGTGTCGGGGGAGAGGATGGCTACACCTTC
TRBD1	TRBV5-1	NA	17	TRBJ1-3	CASSSIPTGASGNTIYF	TGCGCCAGCAGCTCAATACCGACAGGGGCCTCTGGAAACACCATATATTTT
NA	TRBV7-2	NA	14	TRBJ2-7	CASSLDGGNYEQYF	TGTGCCAGCAGCTTAGATGGAGGGAACTACGAGCAGTACTTC
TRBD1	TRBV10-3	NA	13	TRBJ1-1	CAISATGATEAFF	TGTGCCATCAGTGCTACAGGGGCCACTGAAGCTTTCTTT
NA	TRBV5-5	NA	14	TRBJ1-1	CASSYEGKNTEAFF	TGTGCCAGCAGCTACGAGGGTAAGAACACTGAAGCTTTCTTT
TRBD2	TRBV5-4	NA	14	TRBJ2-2	CASSSGTITGELFF	TGTGCCAGCAGCTCCGGGACTATTACCGGGGAGCTGTTTTTT
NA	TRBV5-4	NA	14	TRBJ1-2	CASSLSVGLYGYTF	TGTGCCAGCAGCTTGTCTGTGGGGCTCTATGGCTACACCTTC
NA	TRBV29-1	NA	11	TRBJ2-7	CSVELGYEQYF	TGCAGCGTTGAACTCGGGTACGAGCAGTACTTC
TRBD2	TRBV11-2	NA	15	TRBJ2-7	CASSFDLAGGREQYF	TGTGCCAGCAGCTTTGATCTAGCGGGAGGGCGAGAGCAGTACTTC
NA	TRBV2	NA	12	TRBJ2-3	CASRMYTDTQYF	TGTGCCAGCAGAATGTACACAGATACGCAGTATTTT
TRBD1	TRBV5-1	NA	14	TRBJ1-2	CASSLGPQGDGYTF	TGCGCCAGCAGCTTGGGTCCTCAGGGGGACGGCTACACCTTC